This T cell receptor (beta chain) was profiled in a study of long-term antiretroviral therapy in people with HIV. General observations from the study: Clones that had undergone expansion before ART prevailed in the repertoire throughout all time points. Once patients were on ART, diversity went higher but still fell short of transplant donor controls. Sampling of blood ran from the mid-2000s to the late 2010s, and older ART regimens were possibly in use.

The CDR3 sequence is 16 residues long. Trimming left V 5 bases short and J 5 bases short, with 19 bases between. Germline CDR1 is SGHKS and CDR2 is YYEKEE (reference sequence). The libraries were made with immunoSEQ v3.0 at survey level. A per-sample goal of about 40,000-55,000 T-cell genomes was targeted by sequencing. Generated by immunoSEQ multiplex PCR, the TCRdb table keeps only in-frame clones and is missing some. The sample records approximately 32,000 clones, roughly four fifths being singletons. For this clone: Its specificity is not known.

This sequence joins TRBV5-5 and TRBJ2-2; the D gene is possibly TRBD1 (5 bases). This sample comprised unsorted PBMCs, obtained 0.4 years before starting antiretroviral therapy. The TCR originated in a man between 18 and 35 years old with HIV. CDR3 region: CASSMTTGRRTGELFF. The CDR3 bases are TGTGCCAGCAGTATGACCACAGGTAGACGGACCGGGGAGCTGTTTTTT.